This is a list of T cell receptor beta chains from one sample in a study of blood T cell repertoires in COVID-19. TCRdb keeps only in-frame clones here, not all; method: immunoSEQ multiplex PCR. The table includes around 340,000 clones, roughly 90% detected once. Sequences were obtained from peripheral blood. These receptors all come from a woman in her sixties or seventies with COVID-19, enrolled during active disease. Both conserved end residues are part of each CDR3. The D gene is left open where the match is weak. The size entry is marked missing in some rows and otherwise reads once, few, many or a size class.

d_gene: NA
v_gene: TRBV6-1
abundance: NA
j_gene: TRBJ2-7
CDR3nt: TGTGCCAGCAGTGACCCGACAGGTGGGGAGCAGTACTTC
CDR3aa: CASSDPTGGEQYF

d_gene: NA
v_gene: TRBV5-4
abundance: NA
j_gene: TRBJ2-1
CDR3nt: TGTGCCAGCAGCTTGCAGGGGTCCTACAATGAGCAGTTCTTC
CDR3aa: CASSLQGSYNEQFF

d_gene: TRBD1
v_gene: TRBV29-1
abundance: NA
j_gene: TRBJ1-1
CDR3nt: TGCAGCGCAACGACAGGGGGCTTCACTGAAGCTTTCTTT
CDR3aa: CSATTGGFTEAFF

d_gene: NA
v_gene: TRBV10-3
abundance: NA
j_gene: TRBJ1-1
CDR3nt: TGTGCCATCAGTGGGGTGGGGGCTCTGGACACTGAAGCTTTCTTT
CDR3aa: CAISGVGALDTEAFF

d_gene: TRBD2
v_gene: TRBV9
abundance: NA
j_gene: TRBJ2-1
CDR3nt: TGTGCCAGCAGCGTGGTTGGAGCGGGGCTGTACAATGAGCAGTTCTTC
CDR3aa: CASSVVGAGLYNEQFF

d_gene: TRBD2
v_gene: TRBV4-1
abundance: NA
j_gene: TRBJ2-3
CDR3nt: TGCGCCAGCAGCCTGGGACTAGCGGCAGATACGCAGTATTTT
CDR3aa: CASSLGLAADTQYF

d_gene: NA
v_gene: TRBV18
abundance: NA
j_gene: TRBJ2-5
CDR3nt: TGTGCCAGCTCACCGCTCCGGGAGACCCAGTACTTC
CDR3aa: CASSPLRETQYF

d_gene: NA
v_gene: TRBV7-2
abundance: NA
j_gene: TRBJ2-7
CDR3nt: TGTGCCAGCAGCCTAGGAAGGGGCCGGTACGAGCAGTACTTC
CDR3aa: CASSLGRGRYEQYF

d_gene: TRBD1
v_gene: TRBV7-9
abundance: many
j_gene: TRBJ2-7
CDR3nt: TGTGCCAGCAGCTTGACAGGGGTCACCTACGAGCAGTACTTC
CDR3aa: CASSLTGVTYEQYF

d_gene: TRBD1
v_gene: TRBV6-6
abundance: NA
j_gene: TRBJ1-3
CDR3nt: TGTGCCAGCAGTTCTCGGGACAGGGGAAACACCATATATTTT
CDR3aa: CASSSRDRGNTIYF

d_gene: NA
v_gene: TRBV7-2
abundance: once
j_gene: TRBJ2-1
CDR3nt: TGTGCCAGCGGAAATCGACAGGAATCCTACAATGAGCAGTTCTTC
CDR3aa: CASGNRQESYNEQFF

d_gene: NA
v_gene: TRBV6-2/TRBV6-3
abundance: NA
j_gene: TRBJ1-5
CDR3nt: TGTGCCAGCAGTACGGGGGGTCAGCCCCAGCATTTT
CDR3aa: CASSTGGQPQHF

d_gene: TRBD1
v_gene: TRBV9
abundance: NA
j_gene: TRBJ1-2
CDR3nt: TGTGCCAGCTCCCCGGACAGGGACTTTGGCTACACCTTC
CDR3aa: CASSPDRDFGYTF

d_gene: NA
v_gene: TRBV6-2/TRBV6-3
abundance: NA
j_gene: TRBJ1-6
CDR3nt: TGTGCCAGCAGCCCTGATGGGGGCGCGTGGAATTCACCCCTCCACTTT
CDR3aa: CASSPDGGAWNSPLHF